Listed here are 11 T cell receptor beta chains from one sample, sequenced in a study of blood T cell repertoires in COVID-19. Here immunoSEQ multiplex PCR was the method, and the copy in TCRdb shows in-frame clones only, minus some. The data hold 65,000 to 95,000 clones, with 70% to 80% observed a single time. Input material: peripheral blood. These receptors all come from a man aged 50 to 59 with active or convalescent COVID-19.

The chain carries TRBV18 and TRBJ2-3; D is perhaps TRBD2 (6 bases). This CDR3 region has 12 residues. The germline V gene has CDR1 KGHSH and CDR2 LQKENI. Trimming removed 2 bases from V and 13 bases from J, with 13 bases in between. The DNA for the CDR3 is TGTGCCAGCTCACCAGGGCGGGATTCGGAGTATTTT. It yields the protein CASSPGRDSEYF.

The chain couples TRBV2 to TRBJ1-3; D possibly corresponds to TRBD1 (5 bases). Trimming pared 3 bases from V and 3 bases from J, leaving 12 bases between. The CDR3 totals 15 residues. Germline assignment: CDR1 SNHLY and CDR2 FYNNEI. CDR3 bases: TGTGCCAGCAGTGAGTTGGGGCGATTTGGAAACACCATATATTTT. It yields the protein CASSELGRFGNTIYF.

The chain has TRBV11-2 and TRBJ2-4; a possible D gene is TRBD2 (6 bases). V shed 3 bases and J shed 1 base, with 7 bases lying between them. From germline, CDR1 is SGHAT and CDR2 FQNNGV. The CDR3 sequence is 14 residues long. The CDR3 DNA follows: TGTGCCAGCAGCTTTGCGGGGGCCAAAAACATTCAGTACTTC. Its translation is CASSFAGAKNIQYF.

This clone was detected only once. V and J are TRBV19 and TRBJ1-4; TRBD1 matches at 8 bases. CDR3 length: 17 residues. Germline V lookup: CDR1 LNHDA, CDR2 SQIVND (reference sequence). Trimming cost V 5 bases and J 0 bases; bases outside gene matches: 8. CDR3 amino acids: CASSEIRGRSTNEKLFF. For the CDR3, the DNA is TGTGCCAGTAGTGAAATCAGGGGGCGTTCAACTAATGAAAAACTGTTTTTT.

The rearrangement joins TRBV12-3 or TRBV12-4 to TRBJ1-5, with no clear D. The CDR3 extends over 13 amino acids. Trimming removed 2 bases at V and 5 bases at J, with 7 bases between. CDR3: CASSLTVHQPQHF. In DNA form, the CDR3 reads TGTGCCAGCAGTTTAACGGTCCATCAGCCCCAGCATTTT.

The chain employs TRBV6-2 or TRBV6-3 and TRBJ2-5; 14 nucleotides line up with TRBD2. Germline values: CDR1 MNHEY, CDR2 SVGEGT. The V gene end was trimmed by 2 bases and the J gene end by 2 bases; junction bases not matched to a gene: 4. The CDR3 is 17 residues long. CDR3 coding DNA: TGTGCCAGCAGTTACGGGACTAGCGGGGGACTGCAAGAGACCCAGTACTTC. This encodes CASSYGTSGGLQETQYF.

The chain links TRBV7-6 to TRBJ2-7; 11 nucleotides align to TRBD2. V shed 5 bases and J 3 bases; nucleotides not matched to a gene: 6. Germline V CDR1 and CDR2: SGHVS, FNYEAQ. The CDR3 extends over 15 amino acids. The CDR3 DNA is TGTGCCAGCAGCCCCCGGACTAGCGGGCGCTACGAGCAGTACTTC. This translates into CASSPRTSGRYEQYF. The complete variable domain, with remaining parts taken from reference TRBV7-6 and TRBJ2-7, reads GAGVSQSPRYKVTKRGQDVALRCDPISGHVSLYWYRQALGQGPEFLTYFNYEAQQDKSGLPNDRFSAERPEGSISTLTIQRTEQRDSAMYRCASSPRTSGRYEQYFGPGTRLTVT.

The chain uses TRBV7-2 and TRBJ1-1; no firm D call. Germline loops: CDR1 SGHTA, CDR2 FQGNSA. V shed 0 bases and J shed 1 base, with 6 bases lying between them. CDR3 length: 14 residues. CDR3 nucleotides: TGTGCCAGCAGCTTAGCCAGGCGGAACACTGAAGCTTTCTTT. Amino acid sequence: CASSLARRNTEAFF.

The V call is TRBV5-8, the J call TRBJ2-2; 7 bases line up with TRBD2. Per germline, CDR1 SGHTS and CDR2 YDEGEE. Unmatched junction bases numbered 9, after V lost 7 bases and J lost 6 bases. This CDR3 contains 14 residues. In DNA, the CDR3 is TGTGCCAGCCTGGGGAGGGTCCATTCCGGGGAGCTGTTTTTT. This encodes CASLGRVHSGELFF.

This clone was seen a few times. The CDR3 spells CARSLKRGLSGYTF. DNA for the CDR3: TGTGCCAGAAGCTTAAAGCGGGGATTAAGTGGCTACACCTTC. The rearrangement joins TRBV7-5 to TRBJ1-2. TRBV7-5 counts as a pseudogene. The CDR3 loop spans 14 amino acids.

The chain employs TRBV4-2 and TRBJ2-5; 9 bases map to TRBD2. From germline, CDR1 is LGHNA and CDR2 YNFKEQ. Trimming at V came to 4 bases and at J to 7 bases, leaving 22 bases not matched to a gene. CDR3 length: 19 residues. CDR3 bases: TGTGCCAGCAGCCCCTTCGTGCGCGGGGGGGGATCAAGAGACGTGACCCAGTACTTC. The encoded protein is CASSPFVRGGGSRDVTQYF.